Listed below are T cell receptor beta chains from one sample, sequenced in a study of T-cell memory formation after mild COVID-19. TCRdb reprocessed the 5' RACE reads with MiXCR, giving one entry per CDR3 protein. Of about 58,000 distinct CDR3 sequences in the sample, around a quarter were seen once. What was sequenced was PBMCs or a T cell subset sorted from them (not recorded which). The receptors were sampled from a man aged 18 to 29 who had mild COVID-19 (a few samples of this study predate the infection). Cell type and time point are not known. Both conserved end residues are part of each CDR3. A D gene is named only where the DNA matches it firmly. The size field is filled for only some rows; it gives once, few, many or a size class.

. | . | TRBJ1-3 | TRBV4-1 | TGCGCCAGCAGCCAAGACATTTGGACACTCTCTGGAAACACCATATATTTT | CASSQDIWTLSGNTIYF
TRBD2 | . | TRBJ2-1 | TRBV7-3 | TGTGCCAGCAGCTGGGGGGGGTCCTACAATGAGCAGTTCTTC | CASSWGGSYNEQFF
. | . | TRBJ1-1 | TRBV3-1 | TGTGCCAGCAGCGTCCGAGACAGCACTGAAGCTTTCTTT | CASSVRDSTEAFF
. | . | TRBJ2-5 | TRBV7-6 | TGTGCCAGCAGCGGGGCACACTCTAGCGTCGAGACCCAGTACTTC | CASSGAHSSVETQYF
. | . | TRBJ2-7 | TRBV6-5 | TGTGCCAGCAGTCCCGGCGCCAACGAGCAGTACTTC | CASSPGANEQYF
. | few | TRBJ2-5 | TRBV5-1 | TGCGCCAGCAGCTGGGACACCGAGGAGACCCAGTACTTC | CASSWDTEETQYF
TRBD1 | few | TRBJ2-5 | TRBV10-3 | TGTGCCATCAGAAATGGACAGGGAGAGGAGACCCAGTACTTC | CAIRNGQGEETQYF
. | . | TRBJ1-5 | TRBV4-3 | TGCGCCAGCAGCCAAGATAGGGGGACCCCGCCCCAGCATTTT | CASSQDRGTPPQHF
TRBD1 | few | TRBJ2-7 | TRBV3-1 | TGTGCCAGCAGCCCCGGGACAGGGCCCTACGAGCAGTACTTC | CASSPGTGPYEQYF
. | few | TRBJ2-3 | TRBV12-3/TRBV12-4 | TGTGCCAGCAGTGGAGGTGGGGGACCCCACCACCCGGATACGCAGTATTTT | CASSGGGGPHHPDTQYF
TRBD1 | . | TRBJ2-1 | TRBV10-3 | TGTGCCATCAGTGGAGAGACAGGGCCTTCTCTTTCCTACAATGAGCAGTTCTTC | CAISGETGPSLSYNEQFF
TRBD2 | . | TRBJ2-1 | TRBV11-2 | TGTGCCAGCAGCCCTGCCCTGACTAGCGGCCGCTCCTACAATGAGCAGTTCTTC | CASSPALTSGRSYNEQFF
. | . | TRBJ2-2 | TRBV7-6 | TGTGCCAGCAGCTTAGGACCCGGGGCCACCGGGGAGCTGTTTTTT | CASSLGPGATGELFF
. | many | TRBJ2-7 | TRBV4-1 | TGCGCCAGCAGCCAGGGCGGAACAGGGAGCTCCTACGAGCAGTACTTC | CASSQGGTGSSYEQYF
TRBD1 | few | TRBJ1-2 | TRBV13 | TGTGCCAGCAGCCTGGACAGGGGGCCTGATGGCTACACCTTC | CASSLDRGPDGYTF
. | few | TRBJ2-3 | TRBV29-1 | TGCAGCGTTCCCGGGGCCACAGATACGCAGTATTTT | CSVPGATDTQYF
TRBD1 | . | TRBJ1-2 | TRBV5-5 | TGTGCCAGCAGCCCGGACAGGGGTTTTGGCGATGGCTACACCTTC | CASSPDRGFGDGYTF
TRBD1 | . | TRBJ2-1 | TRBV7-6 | TGTGCCAGCAGCTTACGGACAGGGTCCTACAATGAGCAGTTCTTC | CASSLRTGSYNEQFF
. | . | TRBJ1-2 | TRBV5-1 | TGCGCCTCCAGCCAGGGAGAAATCGGCGGCTACACCTTC | CASSQGEIGGYTF
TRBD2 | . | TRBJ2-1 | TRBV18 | TGTGCCAGCTCACCAAAACTAGCGGCTGAGCAGTTCTTC | CASSPKLAAEQFF
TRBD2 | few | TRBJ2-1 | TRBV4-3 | TGCGCCAGCAGCCAAGACCTCCCCGGGGGGGGGACCTACAATGAGCAGTTCTTC | CASSQDLPGGGTYNEQFF
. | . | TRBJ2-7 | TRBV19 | TGTGCCAGTAGTCTGCTGACAGGTGCCTACGAGCAGTACTTC | CASSLLTGAYEQYF
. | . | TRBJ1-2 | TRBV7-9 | TGTGCCAGCAGCGCGATAGGGGCGTCTGGCTACACCTTC | CASSAIGASGYTF
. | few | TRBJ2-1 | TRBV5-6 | TGTGCCAGCAGCTTTGAGGCCAGGAGGGAGCAGTTCTTC | CASSFEARREQFF
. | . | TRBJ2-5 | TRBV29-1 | TGCAGCGTTGAAGGTCTTGGGGAGACCCAGTACTTC | CSVEGLGETQYF
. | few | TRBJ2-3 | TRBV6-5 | TGTGCCAGCACGGGAGGGACAGAAGAGTATTTT | CASTGGTEEYF
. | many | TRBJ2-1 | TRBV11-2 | TGTGCCAGCAACAGGTTCGGGCGGAGCTCCTACAATGAGCAGTTCTTC | CASNRFGRSSYNEQFF
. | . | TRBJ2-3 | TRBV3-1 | TGTGCCAGCAGCCAGGGTAACACAGATACGCAGTATTTT | CASSQGNTDTQYF
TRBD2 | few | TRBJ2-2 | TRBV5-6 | TGTGCCAGCAGCTTGGGACTAGCGGAAAACACCGGGGAGCTGTTTTTT | CASSLGLAENTGELFF
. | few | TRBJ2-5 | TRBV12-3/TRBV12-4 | TGTGCCAGCAGTTTAGTTTCCGGGGGAGAGACCCAGTACTTC | CASSLVSGGETQYF
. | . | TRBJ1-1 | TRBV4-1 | TGCGCCAGCAGCCGTTCTGACACCATGAACACTGAAGCTTTCTTT | CASSRSDTMNTEAFF
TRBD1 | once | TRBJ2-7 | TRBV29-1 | TGCAGCGTTGAAAGTCAGGACAGGGGGCTGGGGGAGCAGTACTTC | CSVESQDRGLGEQYF
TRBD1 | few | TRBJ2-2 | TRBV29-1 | TGCAGCGTCGACAGGGTGGACACCGGGGAGCTGTTTTTT | CSVDRVDTGELFF